These 30 T cell receptor beta chains came from one sample sequenced in a study of CD4 T cells in relation to SARS-CoV-2 and coronaviruses. The table came from immunoSEQ multiplex PCR; TCRdb's copy has only in-frame clones and leaves some out. The profile covers 25,000 or so clones, with roughly 73% appearing a single time and roughly 21% taken by the ten largest. These receptors are not linked to any known antigen. The unexposed donors gave CD4+ T cells in 2011-2018, prior to COVID-19. After around nine days of culture, CD4+ T cells were isolated. Sequencing input: CD4+ T cells from PBMCs, cultured in vitro. All receptors come from a human donor in good health.

This clone came up a few times. This chain joins TRBV5-1 and TRBJ1-6; 8 bases are a match to TRBD1. CDR3 length equals 14 residues. The ends lost 7 bases at V and 8 bases at J; junction bases unmatched: 8. Germline CDR1 is SGHRS and CDR2 is YFSETQ. CDR3 nucleotide sequence: TGCGCCAGCTCCCGGACAGGGCTTTATTCACCCCTCCACTTT. It yields the protein CASSRTGLYSPLHF. Variable domain in full (rest from reference TRBV5-1 and TRBJ1-6): KAGVTQTPRYLIKTRGQQVTLSCSPISGHRSVSWYQQTPGQGLQFLFEYFSETQRNKGNFPGRFSGRQFSNSRSEMNVSTLELGDSALYLCASSRTGLYSPLHFGNGTRLTVT.

This sequence joins TRBV4-3 and TRBJ1-2; D call uncertain. The length of the CDR3 is 14 residues. Germline V lookup: CDR1 LGHNA, CDR2 YSLEER. Trimming cost V 2 bases and J 0 bases, with 7 bases left between them. This CDR3 is CASSQSSSNYGYTF. The CDR3 DNA follows: TGCGCCAGCAGCCAATCGTCCTCTAACTATGGCTACACCTTC.

This clone has just a few counts. The chain carries TRBV5-1 and TRBJ1-1; a possible D gene is TRBD1 (5 bases). The ends were cut back, 6 bases at V and 0 bases at J, with 12 bases in the middle. Germline CDR1 is SGHRS and CDR2 is YFSETQ. CDR3 length: 14 amino acids. CDR3 in amino acids: CASKAGGMNTEAFF. CDR3 bases: TGCGCCAGCAAGGCTGGGGGGATGAACACTGAAGCTTTCTTT.

The gene calls are TRBV18 and TRBJ2-4, with 8 bases aligning to TRBD1. Germline trimming cut 3 bases from V and 5 bases from J; bases unmatched to any gene: 9. Per the germline V gene, CDR1 is KGHSH and CDR2 is LQKENI. This CDR3 has 16 residues. The CDR3: CASSPPGQVVENIQYF. The DNA for the CDR3 is TGTGCCAGCTCACCTCCGGGACAGGTGGTGGAAAACATTCAGTACTTC.

This chain connects TRBV6-6 to TRBJ2-3; TRBD1 aligns across 11 bases. Trimming took 6 bases from V and 7 from J; bases not matched to a gene: 9. Germline V CDR1 and CDR2: MNHNY, SVGAGI (reference sequence). The CDR3 length is 15 residues. The CDR3 bases are TGTGCCAGCAGCCAGGGGACAGGGGGTTTTAATACGCAGTATTTT. Protein: CASSQGTGGFNTQYF.

The rearrangement links TRBV6-5 to TRBJ1-1; D is unclear. V lost 6 bases, J lost 3 bases, and 14 bases lay in between. Looked up from germline, CDR1 is MNHEY and CDR2 is SVGAGI. The CDR3 spans 14 residues. DNA for the CDR3: TGTGCCAGCAGAAAGGTTAATTATTACACTGAAGCTTTCTTT. As protein: CASRKVNYYTEAFF.

This clone was detected only a few times. This chain joins TRBV4-2 and TRBJ1-5; weak D call: TRBD1 (6 bases). V lost 0 bases and J 2 bases, leaving 8 bases between the germline ends. The CDR3 is 15 residues long. CDR1 LGHNA and CDR2 YNFKEQ come from the germline V gene. CDR3 sequence: CASSQEDSRNQPQHF. The CDR3 DNA is TGTGCCAGCAGCCAAGAGGACAGCCGCAATCAGCCCCAGCATTTT.

The chain joins TRBV4-1 to TRBJ2-1, with 9 bases fitting TRBD1. Looked up from germline, CDR1 is MGHRA and CDR2 is YSYEKL. V lost 2 bases, J lost 4 bases, and 12 bases stayed unmatched. The CDR3 loop spans 18 amino acids. The DNA of the CDR3 is TGCGCCAGCAGCCAAACGTACAGGGGGCGCGATCTGTACAATGAGCAGTTCTTC. Translating it yields CASSQTYRGRDLYNEQFF.

The CDR3 region has the DNA TGTGCCAGCAGGGGGGGCCCGGGCACCTATAATTCACCCCTCCACTTT. Protein sequence: CASRGGPGTYNSPLHF. The chain couples TRBV2 to TRBJ1-6, with D perhaps matching TRBD1 (6 bases). Germline V CDR1 and CDR2: SNHLY, FYNNEI. The CDR3 loop spans 16 amino acids. V was clipped by 6 bases and J by 2 bases, with 14 bases between them.

The CDR3 protein is CAIRWEPGQEAGYTF. The CDR3 DNA follows: TGTGCCATCAGATGGGAGCCGGGACAGGAGGCTGGCTACACCTTC. The chain employs TRBV10-3 and TRBJ1-2, with TRBD1 identical over 8 bases. The trim removed 6 bases at V and 7 bases at J, leaving 13 bases unmatched. This CDR3 spans 15 amino acids. The germline V gene encodes CDR1 ENHRY and CDR2 SYGVKD.

This chain joins TRBV5-8 and TRBJ1-5; D uncertain. The CDR3 extends over 16 amino acids. CDR1 is SGHTS and CDR2 is YDEGEE in the germline V gene. Trimming cost V 0 bases and J 0 bases, with 10 bases left between them. Here the CDR3 reads CASSLVSGISNQPQHF. The DNA of the CDR3 is TGTGCCAGCAGCTTGGTTTCAGGAATTAGCAATCAGCCCCAGCATTTT. The variable domain in full, completed from reference TRBV5-8 and TRBJ1-5, reads EAGVTQSPTHLIKTRGQQATLRCSPISGHTSVYWYQQALGLGLQFLLWYDEGEERNRGNFPPRFSGRQFPNYSSELNVNALELEDSALYLCASSLVSGISNQPQHFGDGTRLSIL.

The chain couples TRBV11-2 to TRBJ2-2; 7 positions match TRBD1. Losses at the gene ends were 3 bases for V and 3 bases for J; bases not matched to a gene: 4. CDR3 length: 15 residues. Germline V gene data show CDR1 as SGHAT and CDR2 as FQNNGV. The DNA of the CDR3 is TGTGCCAGCAGCTTGATCGACAGGGACACCGGGGAGCTGTTTTTT. Its translation: CASSLIDRDTGELFF.

This clone was counted a single time. V gene TRBV11-2 combines with J gene TRBJ1-6, with D possibly matching TRBD1 (5 bases). Germline-derived CDR1 and CDR2 are SGHAT and FQNNGV. Trimming removed 8 bases from V and 9 bases from J, with 23 bases in between. This CDR3 is built from 16 residues. CDR3 sequence: CASSPRDPREGSPLHF. The DNA of the CDR3 is TGTGCCAGCTCTCCCCGGGACCCTAGGGAGGGTTCACCCCTCCACTTT.

J is TRBJ2-7 and V is TRBV18, with D tentatively TRBD1 (6 bases). The germline gives CDR1 KGHSH, CDR2 LQKENI. V was cut by 6 bases and J by 0 bases, with 12 bases left in between. CDR3 length: 14 amino acids. The CDR3 spells CASSSRTDSYEQYF. The DNA of the CDR3 is TGTGCCAGCTCTAGCAGGACAGACTCCTACGAGCAGTACTTC.

This chain joins TRBV10-3 and TRBJ2-1; 8 positions agree with TRBD2. V dropped 5 bases and J dropped 8; count of bases not matched to a gene: 8. This CDR3 has 14 residues. The germline V gene has CDR1 ENHRY and CDR2 SYGVKD. The CDR3 here is CAISPGLVPDEQFF. CDR3 DNA sequence: TGTGCCATCAGTCCGGGACTAGTCCCGGATGAGCAGTTCTTC.

V is TRBV9 and J is TRBJ1-1; 8 nucleotides agree with TRBD1. Per the germline V gene, CDR1 is SGDLS and CDR2 is YYNGEE. The CDR3 has 15 residues. V shed 2 bases and J 5 bases; nucleotides not matched to a gene: 8. As DNA, the CDR3 is TGTGCCAGCAGCGTTAGTTCACAGGGGGAAACTGAAGCTTTCTTT. Protein: CASSVSSQGETEAFF.

V gene TRBV3-1 (or the pseudogene TRBV3-2) combines with J gene TRBJ2-7; maybe TRBD1 (6 bases). Germline V gene lookup returns CDR1 LGHDT and CDR2 YNNKEL (reference sequence). Trimming pared 4 bases from V and 1 base from J, leaving 11 bases between. This CDR3 is 14 amino acids long. The chain's CDR3 is CASSPGTLSYEQYF. CDR3 nucleotide sequence: TGTGCCAGCAGCCCAGGGACACTATCCTACGAGCAGTACTTC.

The rearrangement uses TRBV5-1 and TRBJ1-1; 9 nucleotides match TRBD1. Germline CDR1 SGHRS, CDR2 YFSETQ. The CDR3 is made up of 15 amino acids. With V trimmed by 5 bases and J by 4 bases, 9 bases remained unmatched. CDR3 coding DNA: TGCGCCAGCAGGGTCCGAGACAGGGGGACCACTGAAGCTTTCTTT. Translation: CASRVRDRGTTEAFF.

The CDR3 loop is CAWSSGFTMNTEAFF. In DNA form, the CDR3 reads TGTGCCTGGAGTTCGGGGTTTACAATGAACACTGAAGCTTTCTTT. The gene calls are TRBV30 and TRBJ1-1; D remains ambiguous. The germline V and J ends were trimmed by 2 bases and 0 bases, with 13 bases remaining between them. Germline values: CDR1 GTSNPN, CDR2 SVGIG (reference sequence). The CDR3 has 15 residues.

The chain uses TRBV6-2 or TRBV6-3 and TRBJ2-7; D not resolved. The CDR3 loop spans 11 amino acids. Between the trimmed V and J ends, which lost 5 bases and 3 bases, there was a span of 5 bases. Germline V lookup: CDR1 MNHEY, CDR2 SVGEGT. The CDR3 is CASSRYYEQYF. The CDR3 DNA sequence: TGTGCCAGCAGTAGATACTACGAGCAGTACTTC.

This clone was picked up a small number of times. The J gene is TRBJ1-5, the V gene TRBV5-5; D might be TRBD1 (6 bases). Germline lookup yields CDR1 SGHKS and CDR2 YYEKEE (reference sequence). V was shortened by 0 bases and J by 3 bases, with 10 bases between the two germline ends. CDR3 length equals 15 residues. The CDR3 loop reads CASSLGQAPNQPQHF. The CDR3 nucleotides are TGTGCCAGCAGCTTGGGACAGGCCCCCAATCAGCCCCAGCATTTT.

This clone was seen a handful of times. The V call is TRBV4-1, the J call TRBJ1-5; the match to TRBD1 covers 9 bases. The CDR3 consists of 16 residues. Trimming at V came to 6 bases and at J to 2 bases, leaving 8 bases not matched to a gene. Looked up from germline, CDR1 is MGHRA and CDR2 is YSYEKL. The CDR3 nucleotides read TGCGCCAGCAGTCGACAGGGGGTCGGAGGCAATCAGCCCCAGCATTTT. Amino acid sequence: CASSRQGVGGNQPQHF.

The chain has TRBV6-2 or TRBV6-3 and TRBJ2-1, with TRBD2 matching 8 bases. CDR3 length: 15 residues. Germline V gene sequence: CDR1 MNHEY, CDR2 SVGEGT. V trimming: 1 base; J trimming: 3 bases; junction bases outside the gene matches: 2. CDR3 region: CASSYLAGGYNEQFF. For the CDR3, the DNA is TGTGCCAGCAGTTACTTGGCGGGGGGCTACAATGAGCAGTTCTTC.

V gene TRBV4-1 combines with J gene TRBJ2-2; the D call may be TRBD1 or TRBD2 (5 bases each). The CDR3 runs to 15 residues. CDR1 and CDR2 from the germline V gene are MGHRA and YSYEKL. V was cut by 1 base and J by 6 bases, with 12 bases left in between. CDR3 protein: CASSQVEGRPGELFF. The CDR3, as DNA: TGCGCCAGCAGCCAAGTCGAGGGGCGCCCCGGGGAGCTGTTTTTT.

The J gene is TRBJ1-6, the V gene TRBV19; no reliable D call. V lost 5 bases and J lost 6, with 14 bases in between. The CDR3 covers 15 residues. From germline, CDR1 is LNHDA and CDR2 SQIVND (reference sequence). DNA for the CDR3: TGTGCCAGTAGTGTGGGGAGCGAGATTAATTCACCCCTCCACTTT. This codes for CASSVGSEINSPLHF.

Details on this clone: Distinct nucleotide sequences in the sample also encode this CDR3. This chain links TRBV19 with TRBJ2-3; D is ambiguous. This CDR3 contains 13 residues. Per the germline V gene, CDR1 is LNHDA and CDR2 is SQIVND (reference sequence). Trimming removed 3 bases at V and 2 bases at J, with 6 bases between. The CDR3 nucleotides are TGTGCCAGTAGTATTGGTGACACAGATACGCAGTATTTT. This sequence encodes CASSIGDTDTQYF. The variable domain in full, completed from reference TRBV19 and TRBJ2-3, reads DGGITQSPKYLFRKEGQNVTLSCEQNLNHDAMYWYRQDPGQGLRLIYYSQIVNDFQKGDIAEGYSVSREKKESFPLTVTSAQKNPTAFYLCASSIGDTDTQYFGPGTRLTVL.

The CDR3 DNA is TGTGCCAGCAGCTTCCAGGCTAGCGGGATCAGTGAGCAGTTCTTC. As protein: CASSFQASGISEQFF. The chain employs TRBV7-3 and TRBJ2-1; the match to TRBD2 covers 9 bases. Germline V gene data show CDR1 as SGHTA and CDR2 as FQGTGA. V shed 3 bases, J shed 9 bases, and the junction held 9 bases outside the gene matches. The length of the CDR3 is 15 residues.

V and J are TRBV30 and TRBJ2-7; no clear D. The V gene's germline CDR1 is GTSNPN and CDR2 SVGIG (reference sequence). The CDR3 runs to 11 residues. Trimming pared 0 bases from V and 5 bases from J, leaving 5 bases between. CDR3 in DNA: TGTGCCTGGAGTGTACGGGACGAGCAGTACTTC. Residues: CAWSVRDEQYF.

This clone has only a few counts. V usage is TRBV5-1 and J usage is TRBJ2-7; the match to TRBD2 covers 10 bases. The V segment lost 4 bases and the J segment 3 bases; nucleotides outside the gene matches: 7. From germline, CDR1 is SGHRS and CDR2 YFSETQ. The CDR3 totals 15 residues. CDR3 bases: TGCGCCAGCAGCCCCTTAGCGGGGGGCAACTACGAGCAGTACTTC. Translated, it gives CASSPLAGGNYEQYF.

The rearrangement joins TRBV19 to TRBJ2-3, with unresolved D. CDR3 size: 15 residues. Deletions cut 3 bases from V and 6 bases from J, with 16 bases between. Germline assignment: CDR1 LNHDA and CDR2 SQIVND (reference sequence). CDR3 in DNA: TGTGCCAGTAGTATCACCCGCCAAGTTGGGGATACGCAGTATTTT. Protein: CASSITRQVGDTQYF.